The sequence of this TCR beta chain was determined in a study of T cell responses to AZD1222 COVID-19 vaccine. Overall study findings and caveats: Baseline seropositivity characterized only 5 or 6 AZD1222 recipients. Unmutated variant regions reportedly attract nearly half of all spike-specific TCRs. After the peak T cell response, and only then, were repertoires sampled.

This clone has just a few counts. What it recognizes is unknown. Between the trimmed V and J ends, which lost 0 bases and 12 bases, there was a span of 17 bases. The CDR3 is 13 amino acids. CDR1 SQVTM and CDR2 ANQGSEA come from the germline V gene. TCRdb keeps only in-frame clones here, not all; method: immunoSEQ multiplex PCR. Seen here are 50,000 or so clones, about 89% observed once, and the top ten hold approximately 5.3%. The sequence was obtained from an adult who received the AZD1222 COVID-19 vaccine. The chain employs TRBV29-1 and TRBJ1-1, with a tentative D call TRBD1 (6 bases). The sample was peripheral blood, taken 28 days after the second AZD1222 dose. CDR3 amino acids: CSVEDSGARGPFF. In DNA form, the CDR3 reads TGCAGCGTTGAAGATTCGGGGGCAAGGGGCCCTTTCTTT.